One sample yielded the 9 T cell receptor beta chains listed below, sequenced in a study of blood T cell repertoires in COVID-19. Measured with immunoSEQ multiplex PCR; TCRdb has only the in-frame clones, and not every one. In the table there are 300,000 to 500,000 clones, roughly 88% of which are singletons. Sample: PBMCs or T cells enriched from blood (not recorded which). These receptors came from a woman aged 25 to 39 with acute COVID-19.

The gene calls are TRBV3-1 (or the pseudogene TRBV3-2) and TRBJ1-1; unclear D gene. CDR1 and CDR2 from the germline V gene are LGHDT and YNNKEL (reference sequence). The length of the CDR3 is 14 residues. V lost 0 bases and J 3 bases, leaving 8 bases between the germline ends. The CDR3 loop is CASSQDSSDTEAFF. CDR3 DNA: TGTGCCAGCAGCCAAGATAGTTCCGACACTGAAGCTTTCTTT.

This chain's CDR3 is CASSFRRGSYEQFF. The CDR3 nucleotides read TGTGCCAGCAGCTTCCGGCGGGGGAGTTATGAGCAGTTCTTC. This chain joins TRBV7-3 and TRBJ2-1, with 7 bases matching TRBD2. Germline V gives CDR1 SGHTA, CDR2 FQGTGA. The CDR3 spans 14 residues. The junction had 7 bases not matched to a gene; V was cut back by 3 bases and J by 8 bases.

The gene calls are TRBV5-1 and TRBJ2-1; 14 positions match TRBD2. The germline V gene has CDR1 SGHRS and CDR2 YFSETQ. V shed 0 bases, J shed 8 bases, and the junction held 7 bases outside the gene matches. The CDR3 extends over 17 amino acids. The CDR3: CASSLARLAGGRDEQFF. DNA for the CDR3: TGCGCCAGCAGCTTGGCCCGACTAGCGGGGGGGCGGGATGAGCAGTTCTTC.

This chain links TRBV12-5 with TRBJ1-5, with 11 bases aligning to TRBD1. V lost 5 bases to trimming and J lost 6 bases; unmatched junction nucleotides: 3. Germline V gene data show CDR1 as LGHNT and CDR2 as FRNRAP. The CDR3 totals 14 residues. This CDR3 reads CASGPGQGGQPQHF. The CDR3 nucleotides read TGTGCTAGTGGTCCGGGACAGGGGGGTCAGCCCCAGCATTTT.

The chain recombines TRBV20-1 with TRBJ1-3; the match to TRBD1 covers 7 bases. The germline gives CDR1 DFQATT, CDR2 SNEGSKA (reference sequence). This CDR3 is built from 14 residues. Germline trimming cut 3 bases from V and 1 base from J; bases unmatched to any gene: 3. This CDR3 reads CSASVQGSGNTIYF. The CDR3, as DNA: TGCAGTGCTAGTGTACAGGGGTCTGGAAACACCATATATTTT.

This clone was recorded once. This chain uses TRBV30 with TRBJ1-1, with D possibly being TRBD1 (5 bases). The CDR3 has 14 residues. The germline V gene encodes CDR1 GTSNPN and CDR2 SVGIG (reference sequence). V lost 2 bases, J lost 0 bases, and 10 bases lay in between. The CDR3 nucleotides read TGTGCCTGGAGTCACGACAGAGTGAACACTGAAGCTTTCTTT. Translating gives CAWSHDRVNTEAFF.

The V and J genes are TRBV29-1 and TRBJ1-5; TRBD1 might be the D (5 bases). The CDR3 length is 13 residues. The germline gives CDR1 SQVTM, CDR2 ANQGSEA. Trimming removed 6 bases at V and 3 bases at J, with 12 bases between. CDR3 in amino acids: CSVQTDTNQPQHF. In DNA form, the CDR3 reads TGCAGCGTGCAGACAGATACCAATCAGCCCCAGCATTTT.

The V gene is TRBV10-1, the J gene TRBJ1-6; no definite D call. The ends were cut back, 3 bases at V and 6 bases at J, with 9 bases in the middle. The germline V gene encodes CDR1 WNHNN and CDR2 SYGVQD (reference sequence). The CDR3 contains 14 residues. In DNA, the CDR3 is TGCGCCAGCAGTGAAAACGTCAGTAATTCACCCCTCCACTTT. Translated: CASSENVSNSPLHF.

This clone showed up just a few times. V is TRBV7-2 and J is TRBJ1-3; D is uncertain. V lost 3 bases and J 0 bases, leaving 12 bases between the germline ends. Germline CDR1 and CDR2: SGHTA and FQGNSA. CDR3 length equals 16 residues. The CDR3 bases are TGTGCCAGCAGCTTCAGCTGGGCAACCTCTGGAAACACCATATATTTT. Protein sequence: CASSFSWATSGNTIYF.